The T cell receptor beta chain described here comes from a study of cytomegalovirus exposure and HLA in healthy donors (dated by TCRdb to between 2016 and 2019). The study in broad terms: According to an earlier analysis of a few hundred of the donors, about 179 million T cells yielded 90 million to 140 million unique TCR beta sequences and less than 300 Gb of sequence data. Approximately 310 gigabases of sequencing data and 80 million or so unique TCR sequences were included in an early release covering roughly 600 HLA-typed donors. A later genetic analysis used genome-wide SNP genotypes for 398 of the 666 donors, treating that subset as a discovery cohort. Rather than using new phenotypic data, the later analysis identified candidate immune exposures from TCR beta sequences and from how often those sequences occurred across donors. A separate validation cohort of more than 100 different subjects was used in addition to the roughly 700-subject first cohort. Both class I and class II loci were covered by HLA typing, at four-digit resolution. Because of strong linkage in the cohort, roughly 5 DR-DQ haplotypes were treated as single units for association and clustering. Typing coverage varied by locus: about 629-630 donors for A, B, C, DRB1 and DQB1; more than 500 for DQA1; 606 for DPA1; approximately 490 for DPB1. The study profiled the T cell repertoires of hundreds of subjects by immunosequencing and related them to cytomegalovirus serostatus. To study patterns of TCR occurrence, a later analysis re-analyzed previously published TCR beta repertoires from several hundred donors and added high-resolution HLA genotyping. Of the roughly 400 genotyped donors, over 65% fell in the genetic ancestry cluster associated with self-reported Caucasian donors. The aim of the study was to test whether cataloging public T cell receptors could identify signatures of past pathogen exposure. The study combined high-throughput TCR immunosequencing, statistical association of individual TCRs with disease status, and machine learning to predict cytomegalovirus infection status. Among about 360 genotyped donors of the cohort, an average of about 240,000 unique TCR beta nucleotide sequences were sequenced per donor, around 20% of them non-productive. Donor age, sex, ethnicity and CMV serostatus were compiled alongside the repertoire data. Every repertoire in the discovery cohort had been generated on one and the same sequencing platform. An earlier analysis of approximately 630 of the donors applied high-throughput TCR beta sequencing to assess whether each TCR beta V gene segment acted as functional or pseudogenic. Study-wide conclusions, independent of this receptor: At a false discovery rate of 0.05, a later analysis linked 16,951 TCR beta sequences to specific HLA alleles. The authors suggested that the approach could potentially be extended to other disease states and immunological phenotypes. V-gene and J-gene trimming of TCR beta chains was associated with a missense DCLRE1C variant in a later genetic analysis, and the association was replicated in an independent cohort. While some public TCRs were present in many individuals, most TCR sequences turned up only very rarely across donors. In vitro tests confirmed that a few of the cytomegalovirus-associated TCR beta chains recognize cytomegalovirus antigens. The classifier was reported to diagnose cytomegalovirus status with high specificity and sensitivity in both the original cohort and the validation cohort. A further reported finding was that TCR beta sequences accurately predicted the HLA-A and HLA-B alleles for most subjects in the first cohort. In this cohort, only TCR beta chains were sequenced, and detectable features were limited by the absence of alpha or paired-chain data. In an earlier analysis of about 550 of the donors, most TCR beta V segments were observed in productive rearrangements about 87% or about 30% of the time, broadly matching IMGT annotations. According to a later analysis, TCR association rates differed among HLA loci, with DRB1 alleles showing the most associated TCRs and HLA-C alleles showing the fewest. The sequencing pipeline was judged likely to have produced a cluster of highly shared sequence variants as a technical artifact. A later genetic analysis reported fewer N-insertions in productive TCRs among donors in an Asian-associated ancestry cluster than the roughly 620-donor mean. Correlated functional status among segregating V segments might reflect linkage disequilibrium, but an unknown experimental factor could not be ruled out. When HLA alleles, especially DR and DQ, strongly co-occurred, attributing TCR associations to individual alleles was difficult. Sequencing depth was assumed to be roughly uniform across donors in the presence/absence analyses, though that assumption may not hold. Because some donors lacked HLA typing at each locus, the association tests relied only on the typed subset. The only immune exposure information available for the cohort was CMV serostatus. In the study, 150 to 200 TCR beta chains were listed as associated with cytomegalovirus. A later analysis found that HLA-associated TCR beta chains were more clonally expanded and had lower generation probabilities than equally common non-associated chains. A later analysis reported that several top co-occurrence clusters appeared linked to parvovirus B19, influenza, CMV and Epstein-Barr virus. A later analysis found that most CMV-associated TCR beta chains appeared HLA-restricted, with HLA associations seemingly driven largely by CMV exposure. Because counts were too low, about 15 rarely observed V segments, including chromosome 9 orphons, were left out of the earlier analysis of roughly 600 of the donors.

This clone was recorded a few times. Its antigen is still unknown. Per-base qualities were not stored, and no clone one base away is much larger. The cohort consisted of 670 or so healthy bone marrow donors. All cohort members were sampled while nominally healthy, although unrecorded immune exposures were likely present. The donor was CMV seronegative and was included in the group of over 300 seronegative cohort members. Each donor provided a peripheral blood sample, and peripheral blood mononuclear cells were used for TCR beta sequencing. Genomic DNA was extracted from the blood cell samples with the Qiagen DNeasy Blood Extraction Kit. The library relied on the immunoSEQ multiplex PCR assay. For the multiplex PCR, a mixture combining 60 forward primers for TCR Vbeta segments and 13 reverse primers for TCR Jbeta segments was used. The CDR3 region of rearranged TCR beta genes was amplified from genomic DNA by a multiplex PCR assay. The amplified TCR beta libraries were sequenced on the Illumina HiSeq System as 87-base-pair reads. In the authors' own workflow: A later analysis tallied some 79 million unique TCR beta chains across the approximately 670 repertoires, and around 9.9 million of those chains were shared by two or more donors. Raw reads were error-corrected and collapsed into unique sequences with a nearest-neighbor algorithm that merged closely related sequences to remove PCR and sequencing errors. V, D and J gene segments were assigned by aligning CDR3 sequences to IMGT reference sequences. For a sequence to be retained, at least a six-nucleotide match to both a V gene segment and a J gene segment was required. A rearrangement counted as productive if the CDR3 had no stop codons and remained in frame with V and J, and every other rearrangement counted as non-productive. Following IMGT convention, CDR3 was defined as the stretch from the second conserved V-encoded cysteine to the conserved J-encoded phenylalanine. The earlier analysis of about 610 of the donors excluded any sequence lacking an unambiguous match to a single V gene segment. An earlier analysis of under 750 of the donors called V segments functional above 56.7% productive rearrangements and segregating when the between-donor standard deviation exceeded 5%. A statistical classification framework was built for diagnosing cytomegalovirus status from the catalog of TCR beta chain sequences. V and J gene assignment, in a later analysis, came from comparing TCR nucleotide sequences with IMGT/GENE-DB human TR gene sequences. A later analysis assigned CDR3 sequences and most-parsimonious VDJ recombination scenarios with the TCRdist pipeline. A later analysis defined each TCR beta chain by its CDR3 amino acid sequence plus V-gene family, and excluded reads lacking a unique V-gene family. In a later analysis, nearly 600 highly shared, low-generation-probability nucleotide sequences were removed to address suspected cross-contamination and a sequencing artifact. In a later analysis, a clonal expansion index was calculated for each public chain from normalized within-repertoire ranks of inferred template counts. A later analysis computed generation probabilities with a VDJ recombination model fitted to out-of-frame rearrangements, and checked the results against IGoR. Hypergeometric tests were used in a later analysis to score TCR-TCR, TCR-HLA and TCR-CMV co-occurrence, with a repertoire-size bias correction applied to the TCR pairs. False discovery rates were estimated in a later analysis by permuting HLA or CMV assignments 20 times. A later analysis grouped co-occurring TCRs with DBSCAN, adding TCRdist sequence similarity when clustering within HLA-allele-positive subsets. Repertoires with fewer than 30,000 or more than 120,000 public chains, plus five repertoires with anomalous nucleotide sharing, were excluded from co-occurrence clustering. TCRdb mirrors the immuneACCESS table, restricted to in-frame sequences. Some clones are absent from its copies; in checked studies, under half trace to an unresolved V gene, and the reason for the others is unknown. That table gives V, J and clone size, and the DNA gave D and trimming. Recorded for this sample are around 180,000 clones; 79% of them occurred a single time. 0.69% of the sample comes from the top ten.

The sample comprised PBMCs. The sequence came from a woman aged 40-49 years in good health and CMV-seronegative.

The CDR3 region reads CASSLGTSSGTDTQYF. Read as DNA, the sequence is TGCGCCAGCAGCTTGGGTACGTCTAGCGGGACAGATACGCAGTATTTT. The V gene is TRBV5-1 and the J gene is TRBJ2-3, and TRBD2 aligns with 8 junction nucleotides. The germline V gene provides CDR1 SGHRS and CDR2 YFSETQ. The germline V and J ends show losses of 0 bases and 3 bases respectively, and no gene match explains 6 bases of the junction. Its CDR3 holds 16 amino acids, cysteine through phenylalanine. Only the CDR3 region is kept as DNA, spanning 48 bases read in frame from base 1. Extended through the reference TRBV5-1 and TRBJ2-3 proteins, this CDR3 yields the full variable domain: KAGVTQTPRYLIKTRGQQVTLSCSPISGHRSVSWYQQTPGQGLQFLFEYFSETQRNKGNFPGRFSGRQFSNSRSEMNVSTLELGDSALYLCASSLGTSSGTDTQYFGPGTRLTVL.